These 5 T cell receptor beta chains were sequenced from one sample in a study of CD8+ T cells in alopecia areata. RNA was isolated and reverse transcribed to cDNA, the sequencing template. Generated by immunoSEQ multiplex PCR, the TCRdb table keeps only in-frame clones and is missing some. The table includes 140,000 to 150,000 clones, around three fifths detected once. Sequenced material: CD4+ T cells sorted from blood, taken at week 0. Source of these receptors: a human donor with alopecia areata.

The V call is TRBV5-1, the J call TRBJ2-6; D remains ambiguous. Germline-derived CDR1 and CDR2 are SGHRS and YFSETQ. CDR3 length: 16 residues. V was cut by 7 bases and J by 0 bases, with 14 bases left in between. The CDR3 reads CASGSFLASGANVLTF. The CDR3 coding sequence is TGCGCCAGCGGGTCCTTTTTGGCCTCTGGGGCCAACGTCCTGACTTTC.

This chain joins TRBV2 and TRBJ2-5; D gene ambiguous. CDR3 length equals 11 residues. The germline CDR1 and CDR2 sequences are SNHLY and FYNNEI. The V end lost 6 bases, the J end lost 5 bases, and 7 bases lay between the germline ends. The CDR3 DNA is TGTGCCAGCAGGAATTCGGAGACCCAGTACTTC. It yields the protein CASRNSETQYF.

A few counts support this clone. V gene TRBV30 combines with J gene TRBJ2-7; 11 bases are shared with TRBD2. This CDR3 has 14 amino acids. Germline CDR1 and CDR2: GTSNPN and SVGIG (reference sequence). Trimming at V came to 3 bases and at J to 2 bases, leaving 3 bases not matched to a gene. In DNA, the CDR3 is TGTGCCTGGAGACTAGCGGGGGAAACCTACGAGCAGTACTTC. Its translation is CAWRLAGETYEQYF.

This chain uses TRBV2 with TRBJ1-6; 7 positions agree with TRBD1. Looked up from germline, CDR1 is SNHLY and CDR2 is FYNNEI. Trimming took 6 bases from V and 6 from J; bases not matched to a gene: 5. The CDR3 sequence is 14 residues long. The CDR3: CASRRGQLNSPLHF. CDR3 in DNA: TGTGCCAGCAGGAGGGGGCAGCTTAATTCACCCCTCCACTTT.

This clone was counted only a few times. The J gene is TRBJ1-6, the V gene TRBV11-2; 7 bases map to TRBD1. The CDR3 runs 16 residues. The ends lost 5 bases at V and 0 bases at J; junction bases unmatched: 4. Germline-derived CDR1 and CDR2 are SGHAT and FQNNGV. CDR3 residues: CASSLRGNSYNSPLHF. CDR3 nucleotides: TGTGCCAGCAGCCTCAGGGGGAACTCCTATAATTCACCCCTCCACTTT. The variable domain in full, with the rest retrieved from reference TRBV11-2 and TRBJ1-6, is EAGVAQSPRYKIIEKRQSVAFWCNPISGHATLYWYQQILGQGPKLLIQFQNNGVVDDSQLPKDRFSAERLKGVDSTLKIQPAKLEDSAVYLCASSLRGNSYNSPLHFGNGTRLTVT.